This paragraph covers one TCR beta chain sequence. Between the trimmed V and J ends, which lost 5 bases and 3 bases, there was a span of 4 bases. Germline values: CDR1 GTSNPN, CDR2 SVGIG (reference sequence). CDR3 length equals 10 residues. These data originate in a study of blood T cell repertoires in COVID-19. The repertoire was sequenced with immunoSEQ multiplex PCR; TCRdb's copy has only in-frame clones and lacks some. The sample has over 110,000 clones; 75% to 90% are singletons. V usage is TRBV30 and J usage is TRBJ1-1; no reliable D call. This receptor was obtained from a middle-aged man in a cohort exposed to, infected with or recovered from COVID-19 (not recorded which). Source material: PBMCs or T cells enriched from blood (not recorded which). In DNA form, the CDR3 reads TGTGCCTGGTCGGACACTGAAGCTTTCTTT. This translates into CAWSDTEAFF.